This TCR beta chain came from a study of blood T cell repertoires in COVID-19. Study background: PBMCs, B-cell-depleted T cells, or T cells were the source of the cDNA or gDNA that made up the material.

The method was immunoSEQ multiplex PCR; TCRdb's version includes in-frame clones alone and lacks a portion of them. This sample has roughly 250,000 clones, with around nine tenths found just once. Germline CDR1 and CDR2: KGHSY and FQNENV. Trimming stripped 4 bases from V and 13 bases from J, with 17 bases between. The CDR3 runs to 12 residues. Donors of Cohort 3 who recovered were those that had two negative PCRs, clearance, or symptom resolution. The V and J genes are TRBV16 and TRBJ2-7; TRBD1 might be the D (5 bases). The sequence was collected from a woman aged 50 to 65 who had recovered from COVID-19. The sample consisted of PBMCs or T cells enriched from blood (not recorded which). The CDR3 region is CASSLEGASIYF. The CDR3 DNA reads TGTGCCAGCAGCCTAGAAGGGGCTAGTATTTACTTC.